The 12 T cell receptor beta chains listed next were all sequenced from one sample in a study of T cell responses to AZD1222 COVID-19 vaccine. The repertoire was sequenced with immunoSEQ multiplex PCR; TCRdb's copy has only in-frame clones and lacks some. The sample includes about 120,000 clones, around 92% of them seen just once. Sequenced here: peripheral blood, sampled on day 0 of AZD1222 vaccination. Source of these receptors: an adult in good health.

The chain links TRBV11-2 to TRBJ2-5; D remains ambiguous. The V gene's germline CDR1 is SGHAT and CDR2 FQNNGV. With 1 base removed from V and 1 base from J, the gap between germline ends came to 7 bases. The CDR3 extends over 14 amino acids. The CDR3 DNA is TGTGCCAGCAGCTTAGGGTGGACCCAAGAGACCCAGTACTTC. It is translated as CASSLGWTQETQYF. Full variable domain (rest looked up from reference TRBV11-2 and TRBJ2-5): EAGVAQSPRYKIIEKRQSVAFWCNPISGHATLYWYQQILGQGPKLLIQFQNNGVVDDSQLPKDRFSAERLKGVDSTLKIQPAKLEDSAVYLCASSLGWTQETQYFGPGTRLLVL.

The gene calls are TRBV9 and TRBJ2-7; D is uncertain. Germline V gene data show CDR1 as SGDLS and CDR2 as YYNGEE. V was pared by 0 bases and J by 4 bases, with 8 bases between. The CDR3 is 13 amino acids. As DNA, the CDR3 is TGTGCCAGCAGCGTAGGTGAGGCATACGAGCAGTACTTC. Protein product: CASSVGEAYEQYF.

The rearrangement links TRBV4-2 to TRBJ1-2, with 7 bases fitting TRBD1. The germline CDR1 and CDR2 sequences are LGHNA and YNFKEQ. This CDR3 is 16 amino acids long. Losses at the gene ends were 4 bases for V and 5 bases for J; bases not matched to a gene: 13. DNA for the CDR3: TGTGCCAGCAGCCTAACCCGACAGGGCCCGGCTTATGGCTACACCTTC. Translated, it gives CASSLTRQGPAYGYTF.

The chain employs TRBV7-9 and TRBJ2-3, with a possible D match to TRBD2 (5 bases). This CDR3 contains 12 residues. Trimming left V 5 bases short and J 4 bases short, with 7 bases between. Per the germline V gene, CDR1 is SEHNR and CDR2 is FQNEAQ (reference sequence). The CDR3 sequence is CASSKDSDTQYF. CDR3 coding DNA: TGTGCCAGCAGCAAGGACTCAGATACGCAGTATTTT.

V and J are TRBV13 and TRBJ1-2; 8 bases map to TRBD1. V shed 4 bases, J shed 4 bases, and the junction held 2 bases outside the gene matches. The CDR3 length is 13 residues. Germline CDR1 and CDR2: PRHDT and FYEKMQ (reference sequence). In DNA, the CDR3 is TGTGCCAGCAGCTCAGGGGGCGTCTATGGCTACACCTTC. This encodes CASSSGGVYGYTF.

The rearrangement uses TRBV5-1 and TRBJ1-3, with 7 bases aligning to TRBD1. V lost 3 bases, J lost 13 bases, and 19 bases stayed unmatched. This CDR3 contains 16 residues. Germline V lookup: CDR1 SGHRS, CDR2 YFSETQ. The CDR3 nucleotides are TGCGCCAGCAGCTGGACAGGTAGCCGGGTAGTTTATACGATATATTTT. This gives the protein CASSWTGSRVVYTIYF.

The V call is TRBV19, the J call TRBJ2-7; D perhaps matches TRBD1 (6 bases). V lost 4 bases and J lost 2, with 18 bases in between. From germline, CDR1 is LNHDA and CDR2 SQIVND (reference sequence). CDR3 length equals 16 residues. CDR3: CASSRQTGMKTYEQYF. The CDR3 DNA is TGTGCCAGTAGTAGACAAACAGGGATGAAGACCTACGAGCAGTACTTC.

The genes are TRBV5-8 and TRBJ2-3, with a tentative D call TRBD1 (6 bases). V was shortened by 3 bases and J by 4 bases, with 12 bases between the two germline ends. Germline CDR1 and CDR2: SGHTS and YDEGEE. The CDR3 is 14 amino acids. This CDR3 is CASSSGVGADTQYF. The DNA of the CDR3 is TGTGCCAGCAGCTCAGGGGTCGGGGCAGATACGCAGTATTTT.

The rearrangement joins TRBV3-1 (or the pseudogene TRBV3-2) to TRBJ2-1; 8 bases agree with TRBD2. Germline V gene lookup returns CDR1 LGHDT and CDR2 YNNKEL (reference sequence). The CDR3 totals 16 residues. J was trimmed by 7 bases and V by 1 base; bases with no gene match: 9. This CDR3 is CASSQGQAGDPNEQFF. The CDR3 DNA reads TGTGCCAGCAGCCAAGGACAAGCGGGGGATCCTAATGAGCAGTTCTTC.

The table lists this clone with a few counts. The V and J genes are TRBV5-1 and TRBJ2-1; 8 nucleotides agree with TRBD1. CDR3 size: 13 residues. With V trimmed by 1 base and J by 8 bases, 2 bases remained unmatched. In germline, CDR1 is SGHRS, CDR2 YFSETQ. This CDR3 reads CASSLSGGHEQFF. CDR3 coding DNA: TGCGCCAGCAGCTTGTCAGGGGGCCATGAGCAGTTCTTC.

This chain connects TRBV6-5 to TRBJ2-1, with 9 nucleotides matching TRBD2. Germline CDR1 MNHEY, CDR2 SVGAGI. This CDR3 has 15 residues. DNA of the CDR3: TGTGCGGTTGCTTCCTCTAGCGGGACCTACAATGAGCAGTTCTTC. Translation: CAVASSSGTYNEQFF.

The CDR3 loop reads CASSWVYGVDSQPQHF. The CDR3 DNA sequence: TGTGCCAGTAGTTGGGTTTATGGGGTAGACAGTCAGCCCCAGCATTTT. The chain couples TRBV19 to TRBJ1-5; a possible D gene is TRBD1 (5 bases). Per the germline V gene, CDR1 is LNHDA and CDR2 is SQIVND (reference sequence). This CDR3 comprises 16 residues. V was pared by 5 bases and J by 6 bases, with 20 bases between.